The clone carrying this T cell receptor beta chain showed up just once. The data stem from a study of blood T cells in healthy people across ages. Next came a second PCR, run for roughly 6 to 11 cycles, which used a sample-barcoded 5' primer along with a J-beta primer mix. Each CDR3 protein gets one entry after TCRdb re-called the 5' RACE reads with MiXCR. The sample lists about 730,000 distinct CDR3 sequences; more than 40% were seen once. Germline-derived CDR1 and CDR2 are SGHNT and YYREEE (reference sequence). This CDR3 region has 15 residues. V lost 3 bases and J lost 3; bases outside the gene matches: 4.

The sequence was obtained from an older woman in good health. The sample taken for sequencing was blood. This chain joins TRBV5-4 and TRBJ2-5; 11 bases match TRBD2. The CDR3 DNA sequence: TGTGCCAGCAGCTGGACTAGCGGGCCTAAAGAGACCCAGTACTTC. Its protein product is CASSWTSGPKETQYF.